The following is a T cell receptor beta chain sequence with its context. Its antigen target is currently unknown. The input lacks base qualities; no much larger clone sits a single base away. Genomic DNA was isolated from the sorted cells so that the TCRbeta CDR3 region could be sequenced. TCRbeta CDR3 regions were sequenced using the immunoSEQ Assay. Held by TCRdb, this immuneACCESS table contains in-frame sequences only and omits some clones. Under half of the omission traces to an unresolved V gene where checked; the cause of the rest is unknown. Within this sample are roughly 68,000 clones, with roughly four fifths of them counted one time only. The ten largest clones capture over 1.1% of the sample. The sample belongs to a study of OX40 agonist ivuxolimab in advanced cancers. In terms of the full investigation: Ivuxolimab was a fully human IgG2 agonistic monoclonal antibody targeting the costimulatory receptor OX40 (CD134). Intravenous ivuxolimab was administered to patients every 2 weeks at six dose levels: 0.01, 0.1, 0.3, 1.5, 3 and 10 mg/kg. Of the roughly 54 patients in dose escalation, 19 had hepatocellular carcinoma, approximately 15 had melanoma, 9 had renal cell carcinoma and 9 had head and neck cancer. In the dose-escalation cohort, 82.7% of patients were male, and the mean age was around 60 years, with a range of roughly 23 to 85. Patients were allowed to have had prior anti-PD-1, anti-PD-L1 or anti-CTLA-4 therapy, and around 40% of the dose-escalation patients had previously received checkpoint inhibitors. Partial responses occurred in three dose-escalation patients, of whom one had hepatocellular carcinoma and two had cutaneous melanoma. The point of sequencing TCRbeta in the periphery was to test whether ivuxolimab changed TCR sequence diversity and drove clonal T-cell expansion. The paper covers the monotherapy dose-escalation part of the phase I ivuxolimab trial, which included N ≈ 50 patients.

What the study reported, not specific to this receptor: The antigen specificity of the clonally expanded peripheral T cells was not determined. Low levels of normalized T-cell clonal expansion were also seen in some patients who did not respond. After ivuxolimab, more expanded clones were found on average in CD8+ T cells than in CD4+ T cells. At doses from 0.1 to 3.0 mg/kg, clonal expansion was seen in both CD4+ and CD8+ blood T cells between baseline and week 6. In partial responders in the 0.1-3.0 mg/kg groups, normalized peripheral clonal expansion was found to be among the lowest, especially among CD8+ T cells.

The trial excluded patients who had a history of autoimmune disease or were on systemic immunosuppression. Peripheral blood for TCR sequencing was drawn from every dose cohort at baseline, at cycle 4 day 1 and at cycle 7 day 1. The samples were taken from a phase I, first-in-human, multicenter, open-label dose-escalation trial of ivuxolimab. The trial enrolled adults with locally advanced or metastatic head and neck squamous cell, hepatocellular, melanoma or renal cell carcinoma. CD4+ and CD8+ T cells were sorted separately from peripheral blood before TCR sequencing. The CDR3 measures 15 amino acids from cysteine to phenylalanine. The kept DNA is CDR3 alone, 45 bases in frame from the first base. V is reduced by 2 bases and J by 6 bases, leaving a spacing of 16 bases between them. CDR1 and CDR2 are read off the germline V gene (reference sequence) as MNHNY and SVGAGI.

The chain joins TRBV6-6 to TRBJ1-2; the best D guess is TRBD1, with 5 bases matching. This TCR derives from an adult with an advanced solid tumor such as melanoma, head and neck, liver or kidney cancer. The starting material was CD4+ or CD8+ T cells sorted from blood, obtained in a trial of the OX40 agonist ivuxolimab. In nucleotides, the sequence is TGTGCCAGCAGTTACCTGTTTGGGCAGGGCGATGGCTACACCTTC. Its translation is CASSYLFGQGDGYTF.